One T cell receptor (beta chain) is described in this entry. The sample belongs to a study of blood T cell repertoires in COVID-19. Study-wide context: Donors in the United States, Italy and Spain gave samples during acute or convalescent COVID-19. PBMCs, B-cell-depleted T cells, or T cells provided the cDNA or gDNA that made up the material.

V lost 0 bases to trimming and J lost 1 base, with 13 bases between them. This CDR3 contains 16 residues. Germline-derived CDR1 and CDR2 are SGHRS and YFSETQ. TCRdb keeps only in-frame clones here, not all; method: immunoSEQ multiplex PCR. The sample has approximately 63,000 clones, 91% seen once. Sequenced: peripheral blood. The sequence derives from a human donor in a cohort sampled during active COVID-19. The chain couples TRBV5-1 to TRBJ1-1; tentative D call: TRBD1 (6 bases). The CDR3 protein is CASSLEGGAPNTEAFF. In nucleotides, the CDR3 is TGCGCCAGCAGCTTGGAGGGGGGGGCCCCGAACACTGAAGCTTTCTTT.